Listed below are T cell receptor beta chains from one sample, sequenced in a study of blood T cell repertoires in COVID-19. Using immunoSEQ multiplex PCR, the repertoire was profiled, and TCRdb retains in-frame clones only, with some absent. Counted here are a few hundred thousand clones, about 87% occurring once; the ten biggest clones make up 2% to 2.5%. The source material was peripheral blood. The source of these receptors is a woman aged 45-59 years with acute or convalescent COVID-19. Both conserved end residues are part of each CDR3. The D gene is left open where the match is weak. Size is omitted from some rows. Given values are once, few, many or a class for expanded clones.

V gene	J gene	clone size	D gene	CDR3 DNA	CDR3 protein
TRBV28	TRBJ2-5	-	-	TGTGCCAGCACCGCGCCCCTTAAGGGGGTGAAAGAGACCCAGTACTTC	CASTAPLKGVKETQYF
TRBV7-8	TRBJ1-5	-	TRBD1	TGTGCCAGCAGCTTAGGAACCGGGACAGGGAACAATCAGCCCCAGCATTTT	CASSLGTGTGNNQPQHF
TRBV12-3/TRBV12-4	TRBJ1-6	-	-	TGTGCCAGCAGTTTCGTTGGGCAGGCTCCCCACTTT	CASSFVGQAPHF
TRBV19	TRBJ2-3	-	TRBD2	TGTGCCAGTAGTCTGCTCGGGGGGGAAGACACAGATACGCAGTATTTT	CASSLLGGEDTDTQYF
TRBV4-2	TRBJ2-7	-	-	TGTGCCAGCAGCCAAGATAGGGGCAGCCTCTACGAGCAGTACTTC	CASSQDRGSLYEQYF
TRBV7-2	TRBJ2-7	few	TRBD2	TGTGCCAGCAGCTTAGGACTAGCGGGAGGCAACGAGCAGTACTTC	CASSLGLAGGNEQYF
TRBV7-6	TRBJ1-1	-	-	TGTGCCAGCAGCTTAATGGGAGGGAACACTGAAGCTTTCTTT	CASSLMGGNTEAFF
TRBV11-2	TRBJ2-1	-	TRBD2	TGTGCCAGCAGCTTAGTAGGGACTAGCGTAGACAATGAGCAGTTCTTC	CASSLVGTSVDNEQFF
TRBV9	TRBJ2-1	-	TRBD2	TGTGCCAGCAGCGCGGGACTAGCGGTGACATCCTACAATGAGCAGTTCTTC	CASSAGLAVTSYNEQFF
TRBV7-7	TRBJ1-1	-	-	TGTGCTAGCAGCTTTGGGCCGAGCTCTGAAGCTTTCTTT	CASSFGPSSEAFF
TRBV7-8	TRBJ2-7	-	-	TGTGCCAGCAGCCCAATGGACATTACCTACGAGCAGTACTTC	CASSPMDITYEQYF
TRBV19	TRBJ1-4	-	TRBD1	TGTGCCAGTAGTCGGACAACCGGGACAGGGCCTGAAAAACTGTTTTTT	CASSRTTGTGPEKLFF
TRBV10-3	TRBJ2-2	-	TRBD2	TGTGCCATCAGTGTGACGGGAGGGTTTGGTGGGGAGCTGTTTTTT	CAISVTGGFGGELFF
TRBV7-2	TRBJ2-7	-	TRBD2	TGTGCCAGCAGCTTAGGACTAGCGGGAGTAACCGAGCAGTACTTC	CASSLGLAGVTEQYF
TRBV3-1/TRBV3-2	TRBJ2-1	-	-	TGTGCCAGCAGCCAAGGGGTCGGAGGGAGGAGGAGGAATGAGCAGTTCTTC	CASSQGVGGRRRNEQFF
TRBV7-2	TRBJ2-7	-	-	TGTGCCAGCAGCGCTGGGGGCGGAGGTCCCTACGAGCAGTACTTC	CASSAGGGGPYEQYF
TRBV7-2	TRBJ1-3	-	-	TGTGCCAGCAGCTTGAACACTGGAAACACCATATATTTT	CASSLNTGNTIYF
TRBV6-2/TRBV6-3	TRBJ1-5	-	TRBD1	TGTGCCAGCACCCCCTTAACTCGGACAGGACAGACTCAGCCCCAGCATTTT	CASTPLTRTGQTQPQHF
TRBV6-6	TRBJ2-5	-	-	TGTGCCAGCAGTTACGCCGCGTCGTCTGTCAAAGAGACCCAGTACTTC	CASSYAASSVKETQYF
TRBV5-6	TRBJ2-7	-	-	TGTGCCAGCAGTTGGGGGCATGACGAGCAGTACTTC	CASSWGHDEQYF
TRBV15	TRBJ1-1	once	-	TGTGCCACCAGCAGAGATCAAATGGCGGTGAACACTGAAGCTTTCTTT	CATSRDQMAVNTEAFF
TRBV28	TRBJ2-1	-	TRBD2	TGTGCCAGCAGTTGGACTAGCGGGAGAGTAGGCGATGAGCAGTTCTTC	CASSWTSGRVGDEQFF
TRBV2	TRBJ2-7	-	TRBD1	TGTGCCAGCAGTGGGGAGACAGGGAGTGAGCAGTACTTC	CASSGETGSEQYF
TRBV7-2	TRBJ1-1	-	TRBD1	TGTGCCAGCAGCATCAGGGGGCTGGACACTGAAGCTTTCTTT	CASSIRGLDTEAFF
TRBV18	TRBJ1-2	-	TRBD1	TGTGCCAGCTCGGATCAGACAGGGGGTCTAACTAACTATGGCTACACCTTC	CASSDQTGGLTNYGYTF
TRBV5-1	TRBJ2-5	-	-	TGCGCCAGCAGCTTAGGACAGCTGCAAGAGACCCAGTACTTC	CASSLGQLQETQYF
TRBV5-1	TRBJ1-4	-	-	TGCGCCAGCAGCTTTGCAGGGACTAATGAAAAACTGTTTTTT	CASSFAGTNEKLFF
TRBV18	TRBJ2-1	-	TRBD1	TGTGCCAGCTCCCATTTCGGACAGGGCAATGAGCAGTTCTTC	CASSHFGQGNEQFF
TRBV29-1	TRBJ1-1	once	-	TGCAGCGTTGTGAGCGTCTCGAGGACTGAAGCTTTCTTT	CSVVSVSRTEAFF
TRBV5-8	TRBJ2-1	-	-	TGTGCCAGCAGCCTGAGCGGGTTATCCTACAATGAGCAGTTCTTC	CASSLSGLSYNEQFF
TRBV10-3	TRBJ1-1	-	-	TGTGCCACCTCCTCCAGGGCGAACACTGAAGCTTTCTTT	CATSSRANTEAFF
TRBV5-1	TRBJ2-7	-	-	TGCGCCAGCAGCTTGGGAGTGTACGAGCAGTACTTC	CASSLGVYEQYF
TRBV11-3	TRBJ2-2	-	-	TGTGCCAGCAGCTTATCCACAGGTCACACCGGGGAGCTGTTTTTT	CASSLSTGHTGELFF
TRBV7-9	TRBJ1-6	once	-	TGTGCCAGCAGCTCCGAGGACTCTCCCCTCCACTTT	CASSSEDSPLHF
TRBV29-1	TRBJ1-5	-	TRBD1	TGCAGCGTGGCCGGGACAGACAATCAGCCCCAGCATTTT	CSVAGTDNQPQHF
TRBV6-5	TRBJ1-1	-	-	TGTGCCAGCAGTTACTCGAGGAGGGCTTGGGAAGCTTTCTTT	CASSYSRRAWEAFF
TRBV27	TRBJ2-1	-	TRBD2	TGTGCCAGCAGTTTAGGCTCGAGTCGGGAGGTGGGGTACAATGAGCAGTTCTTC	CASSLGSSREVGYNEQFF
TRBV4-1	TRBJ1-1	-	TRBD1	TGCGCCAGCAGCCAAGAGGGGTGGGGACAGCTTACCACTGAAGCTTTCTTT	CASSQEGWGQLTTEAFF
TRBV5-1	TRBJ1-4	-	TRBD1	TGCGCCAGCAGCTTTGGACAGGGAGCTAATGAAAAACTGTTTTTT	CASSFGQGANEKLFF
TRBV9	TRBJ2-2	-	-	TGTGCCAGCAGCGTAGCTCCAGGGAACACCGGGGAGCTGTTTTTT	CASSVAPGNTGELFF
TRBV6-4	TRBJ1-4	-	TRBD1	TGTGCCAGCAGTGAAGCACAGGGGGGAAAACTGTTTTTT	CASSEAQGGKLFF
TRBV4-1	TRBJ2-3	-	TRBD2	TGCGCCAGCAGCCAGCTAGCGGGAGGGACCGATACGCAGTATTTT	CASSQLAGGTDTQYF
TRBV6-6	TRBJ2-7	once	TRBD2	TGTGCCAGCAGTTACGGGCGGGGGGGCACCCACGAGCAGTACTTC	CASSYGRGGTHEQYF
TRBV7-8	TRBJ2-3	-	-	TGTGCCAGCGCGGCCCGCCGGCACCCAGATACGCAGTATTTT	CASAARRHPDTQYF
TRBV5-4	TRBJ1-2	-	TRBD1	TGTGCCAGCAGCTTGGACAGGGGGTTCGGCTATGGCTACACCTTC	CASSLDRGFGYGYTF
TRBV27	TRBJ1-1	few	-	TGTGCCAGCGTATCGGGGGGTCGCACTGAAGCTTTCTTT	CASVSGGRTEAFF
TRBV4-3	TRBJ2-5	few	TRBD2	TGCGCCAGCAGCCCCTGGGCGGGAGACTCGGAAGAGACCCAGTACTTC	CASSPWAGDSEETQYF
TRBV28	TRBJ2-1	-	TRBD1	TGTGCCAGCAGTTTATTGGGACAGGGGATAAACCTCTCCTACAATGAGCAGTTCTTC	CASSLLGQGINLSYNEQFF
TRBV3-1/TRBV3-2	TRBJ2-1	-	TRBD2	TGTGCCAGCAGCCCCCTAGCGGGGTACAATGAGCAGTTCTTC	CASSPLAGYNEQFF
TRBV15	TRBJ2-5	-	TRBD1	TGTGCCACCAGCAGAGATAAGAAGGGACAGGGAGAAGAGACCCAGTACTTC	CATSRDKKGQGEETQYF
TRBV18	TRBJ2-2	once	TRBD1	TGTGCCAGCTCGCCACAGGGACAGGGGAACACCGGGGAGCTGTTTTTT	CASSPQGQGNTGELFF
TRBV24-1	TRBJ2-3	-	TRBD1	TGTGCCACCAGTGATACCGGACAGGGAAGCACAGATACGCAGTATTTT	CATSDTGQGSTDTQYF
TRBV28	TRBJ2-1	-	TRBD2	TGTGCCAGCAGTCCCGAGTTCAGGACTAGCGGAGGGAATGAGCAGTTCTTC	CASSPEFRTSGGNEQFF
TRBV3-1/TRBV3-2	TRBJ2-1	-	-	TGTGCCAGCAGCCAAGCAAGGACGGTAGGGGGAGAGCAGTTCTTC	CASSQARTVGGEQFF
TRBV9	TRBJ1-3	-	-	TGTGCCAGCAGCGTAACCCAGGCCGGATCCACCATATATTTT	CASSVTQAGSTIYF